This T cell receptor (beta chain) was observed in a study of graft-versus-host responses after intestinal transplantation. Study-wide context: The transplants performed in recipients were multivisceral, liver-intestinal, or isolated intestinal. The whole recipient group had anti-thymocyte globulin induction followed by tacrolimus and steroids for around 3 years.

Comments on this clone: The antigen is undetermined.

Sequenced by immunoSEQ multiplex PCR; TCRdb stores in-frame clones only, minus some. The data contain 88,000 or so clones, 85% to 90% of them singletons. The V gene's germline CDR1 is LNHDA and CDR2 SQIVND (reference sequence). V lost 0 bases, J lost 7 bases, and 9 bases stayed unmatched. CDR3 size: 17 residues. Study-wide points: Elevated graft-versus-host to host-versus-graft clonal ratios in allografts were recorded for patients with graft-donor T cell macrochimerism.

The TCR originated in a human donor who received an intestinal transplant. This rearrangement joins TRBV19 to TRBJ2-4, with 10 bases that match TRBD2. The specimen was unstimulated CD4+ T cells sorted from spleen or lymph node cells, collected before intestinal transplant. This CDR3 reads CASSIEAGLAGVNIQYF. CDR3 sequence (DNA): TGTGCCAGTAGTATAGAGGCGGGCCTAGCGGGGGTGAACATTCAGTACTTC.